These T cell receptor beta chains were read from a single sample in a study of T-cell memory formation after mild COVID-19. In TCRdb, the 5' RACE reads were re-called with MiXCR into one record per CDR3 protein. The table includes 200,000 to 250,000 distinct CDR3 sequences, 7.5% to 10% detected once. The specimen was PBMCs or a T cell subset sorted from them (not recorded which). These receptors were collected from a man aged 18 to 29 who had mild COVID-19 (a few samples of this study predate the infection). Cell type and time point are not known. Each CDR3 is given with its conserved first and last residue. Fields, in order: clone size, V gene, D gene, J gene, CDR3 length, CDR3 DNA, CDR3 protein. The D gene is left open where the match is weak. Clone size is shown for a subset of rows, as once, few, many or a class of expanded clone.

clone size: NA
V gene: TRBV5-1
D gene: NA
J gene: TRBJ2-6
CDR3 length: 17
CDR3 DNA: TGCGCCAGCAGCTCGCGTCGAGACCTCTCTGGGGCCAACGTCCTGACTTTC
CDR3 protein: CASSSRRDLSGANVLTF

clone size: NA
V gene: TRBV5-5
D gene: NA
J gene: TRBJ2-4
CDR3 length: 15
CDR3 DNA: TGTGCCAGCAGCCCCGACAGGTTAGCCAAAAACATTCAGTACTTC
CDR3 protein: CASSPDRLAKNIQYF

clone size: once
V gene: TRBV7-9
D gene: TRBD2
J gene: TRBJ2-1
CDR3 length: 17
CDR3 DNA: TGTGCCAGCAGCTTAGCGACGGCTAGCGGGGGCTACAATGAGCAGTTCTTC
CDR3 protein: CASSLATASGGYNEQFF

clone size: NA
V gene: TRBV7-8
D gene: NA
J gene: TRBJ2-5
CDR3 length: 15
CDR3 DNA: TGTGCCAGCAGAATGAGGCAGAGGGGACAAGAGACCCAGTACTTC
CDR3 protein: CASRMRQRGQETQYF

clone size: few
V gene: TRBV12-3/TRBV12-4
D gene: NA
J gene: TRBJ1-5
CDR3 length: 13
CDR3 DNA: TGTGCCAGCAGTACACAGGGTAATCAGCCCCAGCATTTT
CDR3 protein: CASSTQGNQPQHF

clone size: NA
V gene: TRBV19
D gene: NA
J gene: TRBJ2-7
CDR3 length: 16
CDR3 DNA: TGTGCCAGTAGTATTGGTACCGGCCGCGCGACCTACGAGCAGTACTTC
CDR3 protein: CASSIGTGRATYEQYF

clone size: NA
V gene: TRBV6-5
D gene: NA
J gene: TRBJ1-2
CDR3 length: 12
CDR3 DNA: TGTGCCAGCAGAGCACAGGACTATGGCTACACCTTC
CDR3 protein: CASRAQDYGYTF

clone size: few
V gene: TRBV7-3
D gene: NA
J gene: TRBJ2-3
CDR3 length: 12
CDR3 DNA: TGTGCCAGCGCCCCGGGGAGTGGGCCGCAGTATTTT
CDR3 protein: CASAPGSGPQYF

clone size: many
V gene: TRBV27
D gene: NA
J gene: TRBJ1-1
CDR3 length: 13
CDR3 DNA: TGTGCCAGCAGTTTTGTAGGAGGGACTGAAGCTTTCTTT
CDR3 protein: CASSFVGGTEAFF

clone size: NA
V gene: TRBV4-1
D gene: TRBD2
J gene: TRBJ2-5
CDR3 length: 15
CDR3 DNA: TGCGCCAGCAGACGACTAGCGGGGGAACAAGAGACCCAGTACTTC
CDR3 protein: CASRRLAGEQETQYF

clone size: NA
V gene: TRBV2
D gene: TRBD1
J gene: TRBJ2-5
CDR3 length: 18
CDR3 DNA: TGTGCCAGCAGTGAAGTGGTGTTGAGGGGGCTGGACCAAGAGACCCAGTACTTC
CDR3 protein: CASSEVVLRGLDQETQYF

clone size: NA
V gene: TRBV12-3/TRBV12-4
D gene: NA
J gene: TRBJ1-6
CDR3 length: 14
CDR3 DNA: TGTGCCAGCACCCTAGGTGGGGGTAATTCACCCCTCCACTTT
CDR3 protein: CASTLGGGNSPLHF

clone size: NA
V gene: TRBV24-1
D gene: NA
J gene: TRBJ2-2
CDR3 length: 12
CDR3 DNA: TGTGCCACCAGGGGCGACACCGGGGAGCTGTTTTTT
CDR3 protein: CATRGDTGELFF

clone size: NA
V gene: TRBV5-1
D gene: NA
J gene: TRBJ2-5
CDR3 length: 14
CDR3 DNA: TGCGCCAGCAGCTTGGGAAGAACTCAAGAGACCCAGTACTTC
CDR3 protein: CASSLGRTQETQYF

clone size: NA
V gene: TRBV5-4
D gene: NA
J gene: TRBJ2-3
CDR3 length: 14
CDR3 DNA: TGTGCCAGCAGTCCTCGGCAGGCAGCGGATACGCAGTATTTT
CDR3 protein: CASSPRQAADTQYF

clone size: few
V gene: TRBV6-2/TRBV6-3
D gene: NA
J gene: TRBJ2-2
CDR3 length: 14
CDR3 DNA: TGTGCCAGCAGTTACGTGGCCCGCAGAGGGGAGCTGTTTTTT
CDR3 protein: CASSYVARRGELFF

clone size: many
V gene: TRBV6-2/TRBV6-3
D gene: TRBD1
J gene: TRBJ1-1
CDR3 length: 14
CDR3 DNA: TGTGCCAGCAGTTACCAGACAGGGGAGACTGAAGCTTTCTTT
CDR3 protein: CASSYQTGETEAFF

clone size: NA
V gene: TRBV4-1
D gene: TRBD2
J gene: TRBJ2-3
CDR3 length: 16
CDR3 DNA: TGCGCCAGCAGCCACGGACGGGGGGTAGGCACAGATACGCAGTATTTT
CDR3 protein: CASSHGRGVGTDTQYF

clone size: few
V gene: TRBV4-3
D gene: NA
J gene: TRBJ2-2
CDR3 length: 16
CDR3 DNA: TGCGCCAGCAGCCAAGAACGTGGGGGGCCCACCGGGGAGCTGTTTTTT
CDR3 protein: CASSQERGGPTGELFF

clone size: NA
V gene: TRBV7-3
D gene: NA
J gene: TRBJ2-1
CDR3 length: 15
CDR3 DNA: TGTGCCAGCAGCTTATGGCAGGGGCAAGGGAGTGAGCAGTTCTTC
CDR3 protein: CASSLWQGQGSEQFF

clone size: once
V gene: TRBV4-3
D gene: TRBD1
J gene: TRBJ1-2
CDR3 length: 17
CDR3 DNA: TGCGCCAGCAGCCAAACTAACTACAGGGGGGGCCCTATGCGCTACACCTTC
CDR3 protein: CASSQTNYRGGPMRYTF

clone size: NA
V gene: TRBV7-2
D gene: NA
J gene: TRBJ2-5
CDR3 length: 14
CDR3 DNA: TGTGCCAGCAGCCTGACTAGGAGGGAAGAGACCCAGTACTTC
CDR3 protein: CASSLTRREETQYF

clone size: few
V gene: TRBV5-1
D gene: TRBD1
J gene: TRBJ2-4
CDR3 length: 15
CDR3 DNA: TGCGCCAGCAGCTTGTTCGGGACAGATAAAAACATTCAGTACTTC
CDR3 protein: CASSLFGTDKNIQYF

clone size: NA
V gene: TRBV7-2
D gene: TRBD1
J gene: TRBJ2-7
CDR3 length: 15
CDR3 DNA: TGTGCCAGCAGCTTAAGTTTCGGACAGGGCTACGAGCAGTACTTC
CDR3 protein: CASSLSFGQGYEQYF

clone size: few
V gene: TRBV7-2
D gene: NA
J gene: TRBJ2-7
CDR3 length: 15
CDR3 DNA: TGTGCCAGCAGCTTCGGGGGGACAGGAAATAACGAGCAGTACTTC
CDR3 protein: CASSFGGTGNNEQYF

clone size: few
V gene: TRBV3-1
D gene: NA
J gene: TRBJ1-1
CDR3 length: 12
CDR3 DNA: TGTGCCAGCAGCCCGCAGGGCGCTGAAGCTTTCTTT
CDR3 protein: CASSPQGAEAFF

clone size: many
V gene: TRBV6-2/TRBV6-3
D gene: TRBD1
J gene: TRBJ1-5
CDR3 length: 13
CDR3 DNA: TGTGCCAGCAAGAACAGGGGCCATCAGCCCCAGCATTTT
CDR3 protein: CASKNRGHQPQHF

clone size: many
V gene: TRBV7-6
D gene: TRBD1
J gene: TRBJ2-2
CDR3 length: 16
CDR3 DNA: TGTGCCAGCAGCTTGGGACAGGGAATAGAAACCGGGGAGCTGTTTTTT
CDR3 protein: CASSLGQGIETGELFF

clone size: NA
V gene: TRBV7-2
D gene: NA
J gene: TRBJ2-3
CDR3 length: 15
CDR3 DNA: TGTGCCAGCAGCTTAGCCGGGACTCCTCCAGATACGCAGTATTTT
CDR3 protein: CASSLAGTPPDTQYF

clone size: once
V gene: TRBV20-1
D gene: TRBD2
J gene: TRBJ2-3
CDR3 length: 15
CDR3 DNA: TGCAGTGCTAGAGTAATGCGGGGGGCGTGGGATACGCAGTATTTT
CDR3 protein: CSARVMRGAWDTQYF

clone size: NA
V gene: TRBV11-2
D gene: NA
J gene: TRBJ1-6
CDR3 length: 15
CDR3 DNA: TGTGCCAGCAGCCCGACGGCTAGGGGCGAGATCCCCCTCCACTTT
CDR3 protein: CASSPTARGEIPLHF

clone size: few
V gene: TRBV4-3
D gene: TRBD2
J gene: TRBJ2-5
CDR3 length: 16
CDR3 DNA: TGCGCCAGCAGCCAGCTAACCGGGGGGGCTAGAGAGACCCAGTACTTC
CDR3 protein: CASSQLTGGARETQYF

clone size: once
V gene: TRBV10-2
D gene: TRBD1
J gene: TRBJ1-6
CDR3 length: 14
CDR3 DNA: TGCGCCAGCAGTGTCCCAGGGGGCGATTCACCCCTCCACTTT
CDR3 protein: CASSVPGGDSPLHF

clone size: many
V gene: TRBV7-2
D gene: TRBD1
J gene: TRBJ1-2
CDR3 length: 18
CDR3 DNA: TGTGCCAGCAGCTTAGTACCGGGACAGGGTTCAGCCGAGGGTGGCTACACCTTC
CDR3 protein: CASSLVPGQGSAEGGYTF

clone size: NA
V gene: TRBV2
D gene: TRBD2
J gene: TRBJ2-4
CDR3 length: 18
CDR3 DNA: TGTGCCAGCAGCTTTCTAGCGGGGGGCCCCGCGGCCAAAAACATTCAGTACTTC
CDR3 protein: CASSFLAGGPAAKNIQYF

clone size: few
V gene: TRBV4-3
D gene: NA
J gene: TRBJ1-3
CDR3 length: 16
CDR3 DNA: TGCGCCAGCAGCCAGAATAGGGCAGGGTCTGGAAACACCATATATTTT
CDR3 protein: CASSQNRAGSGNTIYF

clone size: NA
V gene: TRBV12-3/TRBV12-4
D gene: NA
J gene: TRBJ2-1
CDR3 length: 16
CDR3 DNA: TGTGCCAGCAGTCCCTCGGGCCTCCGCGGTGGCAATGAGCAGTTCTTC
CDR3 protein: CASSPSGLRGGNEQFF

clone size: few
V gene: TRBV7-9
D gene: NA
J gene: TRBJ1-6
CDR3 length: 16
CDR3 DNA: TGTGCCAGCAGCTCAACAGGGAGGGCTAATAATTCACCCCTCCACTTT
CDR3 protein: CASSSTGRANNSPLHF

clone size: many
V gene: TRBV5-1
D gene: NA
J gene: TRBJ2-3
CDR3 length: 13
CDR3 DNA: TGCGCCAGCAGTTATTGGGGTTCAGATACGCAGTATTTT
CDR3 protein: CASSYWGSDTQYF

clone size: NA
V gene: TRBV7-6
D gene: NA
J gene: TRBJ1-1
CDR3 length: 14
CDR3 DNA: TGTGCCAGCAGCTTAGCTCAGATGAACACTGAAGCTTTCTTT
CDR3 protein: CASSLAQMNTEAFF

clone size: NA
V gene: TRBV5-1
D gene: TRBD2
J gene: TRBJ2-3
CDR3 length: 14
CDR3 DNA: TGCGCCAGCAGTGTCGGGGGGGCGGCAGATACGCAGTATTTT
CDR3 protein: CASSVGGAADTQYF

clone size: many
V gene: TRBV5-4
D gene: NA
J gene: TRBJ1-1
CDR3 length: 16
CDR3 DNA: TGTGCCAGCAGGCGCATAGGGGGACAAAAGAACACTGAAGCTTTCTTT
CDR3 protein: CASRRIGGQKNTEAFF

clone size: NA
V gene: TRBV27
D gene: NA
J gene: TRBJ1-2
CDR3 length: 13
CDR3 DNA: TGTGCCAGCAGACAGGGAAATAACTATGGCTACACCTTC
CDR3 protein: CASRQGNNYGYTF